This record looks at one TCR beta chain sequence and its context. This sample is part of a study of T cell changes during pregnancy in multiple sclerosis. CDR3 length equals 13 residues. V lost 0 bases to trimming and J lost 4 bases, with 7 bases between them. Germline values: CDR1 SGHAT, CDR2 FQNNGV. The table came from immunoSEQ multiplex PCR; TCRdb's copy has only in-frame clones and leaves some out. In the table there are 75,000 to 100,000 clones, 90% of which are singletons. Sequencing used peripheral blood, obtained in the second trimester of pregnancy. J is TRBJ2-7 and V is TRBV11-2; D gene unclear. This receptor was obtained from a female donor in good health, enrolled as a control in a pregnancy study. DNA for the CDR3: TGTGCCAGCAGCTTAGATCGCCGGTACGAGCAGTACTTC. Its protein is CASSLDRRYEQYF. The full variable domain, with the rest looked up from reference TRBV11-2 and TRBJ2-7, is EAGVAQSPRYKIIEKRQSVAFWCNPISGHATLYWYQQILGQGPKLLIQFQNNGVVDDSQLPKDRFSAERLKGVDSTLKIQPAKLEDSAVYLCASSLDRRYEQYFGPGTRLTVT.